The rows below give T cell receptor beta chains drawn from one sample of a study of T cell responses to AZD1222 COVID-19 vaccine. TCRdb's copy holds only in-frame clones and misses some; the assay was immunoSEQ multiplex PCR. The table records about 80,000 clones, around 90% of them present only once. This sample comprised peripheral blood, obtained on day 0 of AZD1222 vaccination. Receptors originate from an adult in good health. CDR3s include the opening cysteine and the closing phenylalanine or tryptophan. The D gene is left open where the match is weak. Part of the rows lack a size; the others show once, few, many or a class for expanded clones.

clone_size j_call v_call d_call cdr3_nt cdr3_aa
- TRBJ2-7 TRBV19 - TGTGCCAGTAGTATTGTAGGGGAACCGGAGGGCTACGAGCAGTACTTC CASSIVGEPEGYEQYF
- TRBJ2-5 TRBV7-9 - TGTGCCAGCAGCCCCTCGGGGACTCCAAACAGGGGGACCCAGTACTTC CASSPSGTPNRGTQYF
- TRBJ2-1 TRBV19 TRBD2 TGTGCCGGTGAGCGGGAATCGGCCTACAATGAGCAGTTCTTC CAGERESAYNEQFF
- TRBJ1-1 TRBV27 TRBD1 TGTGCCAGCAGTCCGGCAGGGGGGCTAAACACTGAAGCTTTCTTT CASSPAGGLNTEAFF
- TRBJ1-2 TRBV7-9 - TGTGCCAGCAGCCATTCAGGGACGGATCTAAACAGGGTTATGAGCTACACCTTC CASSHSGTDLNRVMSYTF
- TRBJ1-1 TRBV2 - TGTGCCAGCAGTCTGGCCCCTGAAGCTTTCTTT CASSLAPEAFF
- TRBJ1-5 TRBV10-3 - TGTGCCAGCCGTCCCGGGACGGGGATTGATCAGCCCCAGCATTTT CASRPGTGIDQPQHF
- TRBJ2-7 TRBV11-2 TRBD1 TGTGCCAGCAGCCGCGGCGGACAGGGGAACGAGCAGTACTTC CASSRGGQGNEQYF
- TRBJ2-7 TRBV11-1 - TGTGCCAGCAGCTTAGCCGGCTACGAGCAGTACTTC CASSLAGYEQYF
- TRBJ2-3 TRBV5-6 - TGTGCCAGCAGCTGGGCAGATACGCAGTATTTT CASSWADTQYF
- TRBJ2-7 TRBV5-6 - TGTGCCAGCAGCTTTGGACGGCAAGAGCAGTACTTC CASSFGRQEQYF
- TRBJ2-1 TRBV4-3 - TGCGCCAGCAGCCAAGAGAACAGTTGGGGTAATGAGCAGTTCTTC CASSQENSWGNEQFF
- TRBJ2-7 TRBV28 - TGTGCCAGCAGTTTGGGGGGAGTTCTAGTAGGCGAGCAGTACTTC CASSLGGVLVGEQYF
- TRBJ2-7 TRBV6-2/TRBV6-3 TRBD2 TGTGCCAGCAGCCAGGGGCTAGCGGGAGCACAGGAGCAGTACTTC CASSQGLAGAQEQYF
- TRBJ1-2 TRBV28 - TGTGCCAGCAGTCAACCCCCCTTCTATGGCTACACCTTC CASSQPPFYGYTF
- TRBJ1-6 TRBV10-2 - TGCGCCAGCAGTGATAATTCACCCCTCCACTTT CASSDNSPLHF
- TRBJ2-1 TRBV7-8 TRBD2 TGTGCCAGCAGCCGACAACCGGGACTAGCCTACAATGAGCAGTTCTTC CASSRQPGLAYNEQFF
- TRBJ2-3 TRBV7-2 TRBD2 TGTGCCAGCAGCCAAGGGCTAGCGGGAGCCACAGATACGCAGTATTTT CASSQGLAGATDTQYF
- TRBJ1-2 TRBV5-1 TRBD1 TGCGCCAGCAGCCCCTCGGACAGGATGGGTGGCTACACCTTC CASSPSDRMGGYTF
- TRBJ2-2 TRBV18 - TGTGCCAGCCCGACCGGGCAGACGAACACCGGGGAGCTGTTTTTT CASPTGQTNTGELFF
- TRBJ1-1 TRBV5-1 TRBD1 TGCGCCAGCAGCTCCCGGGACAGATATGAAGCTTTCTTT CASSSRDRYEAFF
once TRBJ1-2 TRBV27 TRBD1 TGTGCCAGCAGGGGACAGGCCCGATGGAAAGGCTACACCTTC CASRGQARWKGYTF
- TRBJ2-5 TRBV18 - TGTGCCAGCTCACCACCGGTAGTTCGGGAGACCCAGTACTTC CASSPPVVRETQYF
few TRBJ1-5 TRBV15 - TGTGCCACCAGCACCAAGCGGTCGAATCAGCCCCAGCATTTT CATSTKRSNQPQHF
- TRBJ1-1 TRBV11-3 - TGTGCCAGCAGCCTGGGCAGGGGCCTGAACACTGAAGCTTTCTTT CASSLGRGLNTEAFF
- TRBJ2-5 TRBV7-7 - TGTGCCAGCAGCCCACTCGGAGCCCTCAGGGACGAGACCCAGTACTTC CASSPLGALRDETQYF
- TRBJ2-1 TRBV15 - TGTGCCACCAGCACCCCCGTGGGCCATGAGCAGTTCTTC CATSTPVGHEQFF
once TRBJ2-1 TRBV9 - TGTGCCAGCAGCCCTGGGACGCTCCACAATGAGCAGTTCTTC CASSPGTLHNEQFF
- TRBJ1-1 TRBV19 - TGTGCCAGTAGTATTACCGTCGGCACTGAAGCTTTCTTT CASSITVGTEAFF
few TRBJ1-2 TRBV5-4 TRBD1 TGTGCCAGCAGCTTGGTGCAGGGGGGCGGCTACACCTTC CASSLVQGGGYTF
- TRBJ2-7 TRBV6-2/TRBV6-3 - TGTGCCAGCAGTTACCCTCAGGGGCCCCACTACGAGCAGTACTTC CASSYPQGPHYEQYF
- TRBJ1-5 TRBV7-2 TRBD1 TGTGCCAGCAGCTTCCTAGGTACAGGGGTAAATCAGCCCCAGCATTTT CASSFLGTGVNQPQHF
few TRBJ1-4 TRBV30 - TGTGCCTGGACTCCAGGTGGTACGGGAAGAAATGAAAAACTGTTTTTT CAWTPGGTGRNEKLFF
- TRBJ1-5 TRBV4-2 - TGTGCCAGCAGCCAAGAAGAACACAGCTATAGCAATCAGCCCCAGCATTTT CASSQEEHSYSNQPQHF
- TRBJ1-4 TRBV19 - TGTGCCAGTAGTCGTCGGGGAGGAACTAATGAAAAACTGTTTTTT CASSRRGGTNEKLFF
- TRBJ2-1 TRBV23-1 - TGCGCCAGCAGTCACACTACCTACAATGAGCAGTTCTTC CASSHTTYNEQFF
- TRBJ1-1 TRBV11-1 - TGTGCCAGCAGGGGGGGGCGAGGCACTGAAGCTTTCTTT CASRGGRGTEAFF
- TRBJ1-1 TRBV19 - TGTGCCAGTACCGACCCCCGGCAGAAGAACACTGAAGCTTTCTTT CASTDPRQKNTEAFF
- TRBJ2-3 TRBV21-1 - TGTGCCAGCAGACCAACCCACACAGATACGCAGTATTTT CASRPTHTDTQYF
once TRBJ1-1 TRBV12-3/TRBV12-4 - TGTGCCAGCAGAACGACTGTGGGCACTGAAGCTTTCTTT CASRTTVGTEAFF
- TRBJ1-2 TRBV15 TRBD1 TGTGCCACCAGCAGAGACCTCCGGGGAAGAAGGGACAGGGGGCGCGATGACGACTACACCTTC CATSRDLRGRRDRGRDDDYTF